This T cell receptor (beta chain) came from a study of cytotoxic CD8 clonotypes in ibrutinib-treated CLL listed by TCRdb under 2021. About the full investigation: In this cohort, some 14 patients were treatment-naive and fewer than 13 were relapsed/refractory, while around 17 had unmutated IGHV. Partial responses were observed in 24 patients and complete responses in 2; after a median follow-up of around 68 months, remission was maintained in 15 or so patients and progression was observed in around twelve. Of the 90 or so participants in the trial, about two dozen had longitudinal samples available. Cryopreserved peripheral blood mononuclear cells were obtained before treatment, at response, and at either sustained remission or disease progression. Patients were still on ibrutinib when every remission and progressive disease sample was collected. An average of around 250,000 productive templates and around 100,000 productive rearrangements was obtained per sample. The response samples were drawn at a median of roughly twelve months into treatment, with a range of about 6 to 36 months. On the study overall, not on this receptor specifically: Sampling times were not matched between patients in sustained remission and patients whose disease was progressing, and lymph node repertoires were not examined. Baseline clonality exceeded that of age-matched healthy donors and correlated strongly with circulating CD8+ T-cell counts. Public clonotypes were rare and either shrank or stayed stable during treatment, and the rise in clonality at ibrutinib response reflected expansion of private clonotypes. Clonality rose at ibrutinib response, remained stable during sustained remission, and dropped back toward baseline at progression.

This clone has only a few counts. Its antigen target is currently unknown. No base quality information exists; no much larger clone differs at one position. Reading the label with the study, this specimen's time point is: approximately 25 months on ibrutinib. Around 1.8 micrograms of genomic DNA were extracted from cryopreserved PBMCs for TCR beta library preparation. High-throughput TCR beta sequencing was performed on longitudinal blood samples from CLL patients receiving ibrutinib monotherapy. The patients took part in an open-label, single-center phase 2 trial of ibrutinib monotherapy. On a MiSeq, deep resolution sequencing aimed for a depth between 1 in 1 million and 1 in 200,000 T cells, with each clonotype covered 10x on average. The immunoSEQ hsTCRB Kit was used to generate the TCR beta libraries. As for the authors' bioinformatics: The data were analyzed with ImmunoSEQ Analyzer and ImmunoSEQ Data Assistant, and V, D and J gene assignments followed IMGT definitions. Clonality, which ranges from 0 to 1, was calculated by subtracting the normalized Shannon entropy of productive rearrangement frequencies from one. Only overrepresented clonotypes making up at least 0.05% of the repertoire of each patient were included in the public clonotype analysis. Thirteen age-matched healthy donor repertoires from immuneACCESS served as clonality controls. TCRdb carries this immuneACCESS record with in-frame sequences only. Its versions omit some clonotypes, under half of them owing to an unresolved V gene in the studies checked, with the rest unexplained. Clone size and V and J calls were adopted from that table, with D and trimming inferred from the DNA. The sample includes about 130,000 clones, with about 85% observed a single time. The top ten constitute approximately 3.5% of the sample.

The CDR3 contains 15 residues, cysteine and phenylalanine counted. The kept DNA is CDR3 alone, 45 bases in frame from the first base. Based on the germline V gene, the CDR1 and CDR2 sequences are MGHRA and YSYEKL. Trimming costs V 0 bases and J 1 base, and their ends lie 9 bases apart. The chain links TRBV4-1 with TRBJ1-1; a tentative D match to TRBD1 spans 5 bases. The material sequenced was PBMCs, taken after 24 months of ibrutinib treatment. The TCR was taken from a human donor with chronic lymphocytic leukemia. The CDR3 protein sequence reads: CASSQEQGGNTEAFF. The DNA is as follows: TGCGCCAGCAGCCAAGAGCAGGGTGGGAACACTGAAGCTTTCTTT.